The entry below gives a single T cell receptor (beta chain) sequence along with its context. Its antigen is still unknown. Measured with immunoSEQ multiplex PCR; TCRdb has only the in-frame clones, and not every one. Among some 1,400,000 clones, roughly 95% were seen once, and the ten largest hold roughly 1.1%. These data are taken from a study of shared clonotypes between healthy human individuals. Study results and caveats: Only blood underwent sampling, and tissue repertoires likely differ.

The V end was cut by 7 bases, the J end by 2 bases, with 14 bases between. This CDR3 contains 14 residues. Germline V lookup: CDR1 SNHLY, CDR2 FYNNEI. The source material was naive CD4+ T cells sorted from blood. The subset here: CD45RA+ positively selected. The chain uses TRBV2 and TRBJ1-1; no clear D gene. This clonotype originated in a man under 40 in good health. The CDR3 here is CASTPDHSNTEAFF. The DNA for the CDR3 is TGTGCCAGCACCCCGGATCACAGCAACACTGAAGCTTTCTTT. The full variable domain, with the rest looked up from reference TRBV2 and TRBJ1-1, is EPEVTQTPSHQVTQMGQEVILRCVPISNHLYFYWYRQILGQKVEFLVSFYNNEISEKSEIFDDQFSVERPDGSNFTLKIRSTKLEDSAMYFCASTPDHSNTEAFFGQGTRLTVV.